This T cell receptor (beta chain) was identified in a study of Ad26.COV2.S vaccination and SARS-CoV-2 variants. Assay used: immunoSEQ multiplex PCR; TCRdb lists only in-frame clones, some missing. The sample has about 97,000 clones; around 80% are singletons. The clonotype originates from a human donor who had recovered from COVID-19. The sequenced sample was peripheral blood, obtained after recovery from COVID-19.

The CDR3 loop is CASSQVVGSETQYF. The CDR3 DNA follows: TGTGCCAGCAGCCAAGTGGTTGGTTCTGAGACCCAGTACTTC. J is TRBJ2-5 and V is TRBV14; D ambiguous. Trimming cost V 1 base and J 5 bases, with 11 bases left between them. The CDR3 loop spans 14 amino acids. Germline assignment: CDR1 SGHDN and CDR2 FVKESK. The whole variable domain, filled in from reference TRBV14 and TRBJ2-5, reads EAGVTQFPSHSVIEKGQTVTLRCDPISGHDNLYWYRRVMGKEIKFLLHFVKESKQDESGMPNNRFLAERTGGTYSTLKVQPAELEDSGVYFCASSQVVGSETQYFGPGTRLLVL.